This section outlines one TCR beta chain sequence together with its context. The antigen is undetermined. This sample was taken from a study of CD8 T cells in Susac syndrome. TEMRA cells were FACS-enriched, with CD8+ and CD4+ T cells isolated negatively. The germline CDR1 and CDR2 sequences are LGHDT and YNNKEL (reference sequence). Trimming left V 6 bases short and J 2 bases short, with 7 bases between. The CDR3 totals 13 residues. Points from the study as a whole: That the number of individuals in its TCR sequencing and HLA analysis was relatively small was acknowledged by the study.

RNA in amounts of roughly 0.5 to 1 ug was reverse transcribed with random hexamers. The immunoSEQ assay covered 54 Vbeta and 13 Jbeta segments for CDR3. MiXCR, applied by TCRdb to the immunoSEQ multiplex PCR reads, yields one record per CDR3 protein. The top ten hold around 0.093% of the sample, which has about 180,000 distinct CDR3 sequences, approximately 96% seen once. The TCR originated in a human donor with multiple sclerosis. Input material: CD4+ T cells from PBMCs. The V call is TRBV3-1, the J call TRBJ2-2, with unresolved D. The CDR3: CASRPPNTGELFF. In DNA form, the CDR3 reads TGTGCCAGCAGACCTCCCAACACCGGGGAGCTGTTTTTT.